The 30 T cell receptor beta chains below were found in one sample sequenced in a study of cytomegalovirus exposure and HLA in healthy donors. PCR used 60 Vbeta primers and 13 Jbeta primers. The table came from immunoSEQ multiplex PCR; TCRdb's copy has only in-frame clones and leaves some out. The top ten hold roughly 4.5% of the sample, which has about 57,000 clones, roughly 83% seen once. Sequencing input: PBMCs. The receptors here all came from a man younger than 45 in good health and CMV-seronegative.

The J gene is TRBJ2-2, the V gene TRBV7-2; D may be TRBD1 (5 bases). Deletions cut 5 bases from V and 1 base from J, with 11 bases between. The CDR3 runs 15 residues. Germline V CDR1 and CDR2: SGHTA, FQGNSA. CDR3 sequence (DNA): TGTGCCAGCAGCCCAGGGTCGCTGAACACCGGGGAGCTGTTTTTT. Protein: CASSPGSLNTGELFF.

The rearrangement uses TRBV30 and TRBJ2-1, with D uncertain. Germline values: CDR1 GTSNPN, CDR2 SVGIG (reference sequence). CDR3 length: 15 residues. V dropped 3 bases and J dropped 0 bases, with 12 bases sitting between them. The CDR3 here is CAWRPASFSYNEQFF. In nucleotides, the CDR3 is TGTGCCTGGAGACCTGCGTCCTTCTCCTACAATGAGCAGTTCTTC.

The V call is TRBV5-8, the J call TRBJ2-7; 12 positions match TRBD1. Germline CDR1 reads SGHTS; CDR2 reads YDEGEE. CDR3 size: 17 residues. The junction had 8 bases not matched to a gene; V was cut back by 0 bases and J by 4 bases. The CDR3 is CASSLGPGTGGGYEQYF. CDR3 DNA: TGTGCCAGCAGCTTGGGGCCCGGGACAGGGGGCGGTTACGAGCAGTACTTC.

The rearrangement uses TRBV9 and TRBJ2-4; tentatively, D is TRBD1 (6 bases). Deletions cut 0 bases from V and 6 bases from J, with 13 bases between. Germline assignment: CDR1 SGDLS and CDR2 YYNGEE. The CDR3 contains 15 residues. In DNA form, the CDR3 reads TGTGCCAGCAGCGTAGAGGACAGATCGGCAAACATTCAGTACTTC. Its translation: CASSVEDRSANIQYF.

The rearrangement uses TRBV6-1 and TRBJ2-3; 15 bases agree with TRBD2. This CDR3 contains 19 residues. Germline loops: CDR1 MNHNS, CDR2 SASEGT. Trimming took 4 bases from V and 0 from J; bases not matched to a gene: 8. The CDR3 region is CASSVEGLAGGPSTDTQYF. Here the CDR3 DNA reads TGTGCCAGCAGTGTAGAGGGACTAGCGGGGGGCCCTAGCACAGATACGCAGTATTTT.

The chain joins TRBV7-3 to TRBJ2-1; D remains ambiguous. CDR1 and CDR2 (germline): SGHTA, FQGTGA. The V gene lost 4 bases and the J gene lost 4 bases, with 17 bases spanning the gap. The CDR3 spans 16 residues. The CDR3 here is CASSYLRSATYNEQFF. The CDR3 nucleotides are TGTGCCAGCAGCTACCTCCGATCCGCTACTTACAATGAGCAGTTCTTC.

The chain recombines TRBV7-2 with TRBJ2-1; D is possibly TRBD2 (6 bases). Germline lookup yields CDR1 SGHTA and CDR2 FQGNSA. This CDR3 is built from 21 residues. V was trimmed by 0 bases and J by 4 bases, leaving 28 bases between them. The CDR3 region is CASSLAFPLVGGESGYNEQFF. In nucleotides, the CDR3 is TGTGCCAGCAGCTTAGCTTTCCCCCTCGTAGGCGGGGAATCTGGTTACAATGAGCAGTTCTTC.

This sequence joins TRBV11-2 and TRBJ2-2; 12 bases are a match to TRBD2. The CDR3 contains 19 residues. Germline V CDR1 and CDR2: SGHAT, FQNNGV. V lost 4 bases and J lost 7; bases outside the gene matches: 16. CDR3 amino acids: CASSSSGGDRDSPFGELFF. The CDR3 nucleotides read TGTGCCAGCAGCTCTAGCGGGGGGGACCGGGACAGCCCCTTCGGGGAGCTGTTTTTT. Full variable domain (outside the CDR3, taken from reference TRBV11-2 and TRBJ2-2): EAGVAQSPRYKIIEKRQSVAFWCNPISGHATLYWYQQILGQGPKLLIQFQNNGVVDDSQLPKDRFSAERLKGVDSTLKIQPAKLEDSAVYLCASSSSGGDRDSPFGELFFGEGSRLTVL.

The V and J genes are TRBV29-1 and TRBJ2-7; possible D gene TRBD2, 6 bases. This CDR3 contains 12 residues. CDR1 is SQVTM, CDR2 ANQGSEA, per germline. V lost 6 bases to trimming and J lost 3 bases, with 12 bases between them. For the CDR3, the DNA is TGCAGCGTGCGGGACGGCGTCTACGAGCAGTACTTC. Encoded protein: CSVRDGVYEQYF.

This clone occurred once. This rearrangement joins TRBV5-4 to TRBJ2-1, with 9 positions matching TRBD2. Trimming took 0 bases from V and 4 from J; bases not matched to a gene: 5. This CDR3 region has 16 residues. CDR1 is SGHNT and CDR2 is YYREEE in the germline V gene (reference sequence). Here the CDR3 reads CASSLGQAGGYNEQFF. The CDR3 DNA reads as TGTGCCAGCAGCTTGGGTCAAGCGGGAGGTTACAATGAGCAGTTCTTC.

The V call is TRBV2, the J call TRBJ2-3; 7 bases are shared with TRBD2. The length of the CDR3 is 14 residues. Per germline, CDR1 SNHLY and CDR2 FYNNEI. Germline trimming cut 6 bases from V and 4 bases from J; bases unmatched to any gene: 7. The CDR3 spells CASRISGRADTQYF. As DNA, the CDR3 is TGTGCCAGCAGAATCTCAGGGAGGGCAGATACGCAGTATTTT.

The V gene is TRBV30, the J gene TRBJ2-1; 7 nucleotides line up with TRBD1. The junction had 7 bases not matched to a gene; V was cut back by 0 bases and J by 8 bases. Germline CDR1 reads GTSNPN; CDR2 reads SVGIG (reference sequence). The CDR3 is 14 amino acids. The DNA for the CDR3 is TGTGCCTGGAGTGTAAGAGAGGGGGCAGATGAGCAGTTCTTC. This sequence encodes CAWSVREGADEQFF.

The chain joins TRBV9 to TRBJ2-3; possibly TRBD2 for D (7 bases). Deletions cut 2 bases from V and 2 bases from J, with 21 bases between. CDR1 is SGDLS and CDR2 is YYNGEE in the germline V gene. The CDR3 sequence is 18 residues long. The CDR3 region is CASSVGGAPGPPTDTQYF. The CDR3 DNA reads TGTGCCAGCAGCGTGGGGGGGGCCCCGGGACCCCCCACAGATACGCAGTATTTT. The variable domain in full, completed from reference TRBV9 and TRBJ2-3, reads DSGVTQTPKHLITATGQRVTLRCSPRSGDLSVYWYQQSLDQGLQFLIQYYNGEERAKGNILERFSAQQFPDLHSELNLSSLELGDSALYFCASSVGGAPGPPTDTQYFGPGTRLTVL.

The chain uses TRBV29-1 and TRBJ1-2; possible D gene TRBD1, 6 bases. The V gene's germline CDR1 is SQVTM and CDR2 ANQGSEA. This CDR3 contains 15 residues. V dropped 0 bases and J dropped 2 bases, with 13 bases sitting between them. The CDR3 nucleotides are TGCAGCGTTGAAGAGGGTGTAGGGGGAAACTATGGCTACACCTTC. This sequence encodes CSVEEGVGGNYGYTF.

The table lists this clone with a count of one. This chain joins TRBV7-2 and TRBJ2-5; 7 bases agree with TRBD1. V was pared by 1 base and J by 3 bases, with 5 bases of the junction left unmatched. The length of the CDR3 is 15 residues. Germline V CDR1 and CDR2: SGHTA, FQGNSA. CDR3 in amino acids: CASSLGTGVKETQYF. CDR3 DNA: TGTGCCAGCAGCTTAGGGACAGGCGTCAAAGAGACCCAGTACTTC.

The genes are TRBV6-1 and TRBJ2-7; tentative D call: TRBD1 (6 bases). The length of the CDR3 is 15 residues. Germline V gene data show CDR1 as MNHNS and CDR2 as SASEGT. V was trimmed by 1 base and J by 2 bases, leaving 12 bases between them. The CDR3 reads CASSEGAGEPYEQYF. The CDR3, as DNA: TGTGCCAGCAGTGAAGGGGCAGGGGAACCCTACGAGCAGTACTTC.

The rearrangement uses TRBV11-2 and TRBJ1-5; D is uncertain. CDR1 is SGHAT and CDR2 is FQNNGV in the germline V gene. The CDR3 length is 15 residues. The V and J ends lost 0 bases and 0 bases respectively, with 6 bases between them. This CDR3 is CASSLDGVSNQPQHF. CDR3 nucleotide sequence: TGTGCCAGCAGCTTAGACGGGGTTAGCAATCAGCCCCAGCATTTT. Combining the CDR3 with reference TRBV11-2 and TRBJ1-5 gives the whole variable domain EAGVAQSPRYKIIEKRQSVAFWCNPISGHATLYWYQQILGQGPKLLIQFQNNGVVDDSQLPKDRFSAERLKGVDSTLKIQPAKLEDSAVYLCASSLDGVSNQPQHFGDGTRLSIL.

The rearrangement joins TRBV7-2 to TRBJ1-2; D call uncertain. CDR3 length equals 14 residues. V lost 5 bases to trimming and J lost 4 bases, with 14 bases between them. Germline CDR1 SGHTA, CDR2 FQGNSA. DNA for the CDR3: TGTGCCAGCAGCCCCCCGAACTCGCTCTATGGCTACACCTTC. Encoded protein: CASSPPNSLYGYTF.

Comments on this clone: The germline gene is not matched at one end of the junction; a read error may be the cause. V usage is TRBV7-7 and J usage is TRBJ2-7; no clear D gene. Germline V gene data show CDR1 as SSHAT and CDR2 as FNYEAQ (reference sequence). The CDR3 covers 13 residues. The CDR3 bases are TGTGCTAGCAGCTTAGAGCCCTCAACCGAGCAGTACTTC. This translates into CASSLEPSTEQYF.

This clone is large by share. The gene calls are TRBV6-1 and TRBJ1-6; 9 bases match TRBD1. Germline trimming cut 4 bases from V and 6 bases from J; bases unmatched to any gene: 4. Germline V gene data show CDR1 as MNHNS and CDR2 as SASEGT. The CDR3 totals 15 residues. CDR3 in DNA: TGTGCCAGCAGTGTGGGGACAGGGAGTAATTCACCCCTCCACTTT. Protein product: CASSVGTGSNSPLHF.

The chain combines TRBV4-1 with TRBJ1-4; 10 positions match TRBD1. CDR1 and CDR2 from the germline V gene are MGHRA and YSYEKL. The CDR3 totals 16 residues. The V gene end was trimmed by 0 bases and the J gene end by 7 bases; junction bases not matched to a gene: 5. In nucleotides, the CDR3 is TGCGCCAGCAGCCAAGATCGGGGACAGGGGACTGAAAAACTGTTTTTT. This gives the protein CASSQDRGQGTEKLFF.

This chain connects TRBV9 to TRBJ2-2; 7 bases align to TRBD2. This CDR3 contains 16 residues. Trimming removed 3 bases from V and 2 bases from J; junction bases left unmatched: 7. Germline lookup yields CDR1 SGDLS and CDR2 YYNGEE. The CDR3, as DNA: TGTGCCAGCAGCGCCGTCGGGGGGTTAAACACCGGGGAGCTGTTTTTT. Translation: CASSAVGGLNTGELFF.

Of note for this clone: At one of its ends the junction is not consistent with the germline gene, which may arise from a read error. J is TRBJ2-7 and V is TRBV7-9, with TRBD1 matching over 7 bases. This CDR3 has 13 residues. The germline CDR1 and CDR2 sequences are SEHNR and FQNEAQ (reference sequence). CDR3 in DNA: TGTTCCAGCAGCTTGACAGGGTCGGGAGAGCAGTACTTC. Translation: CSSSLTGSGEQYF.

The rearrangement links TRBV7-9 to TRBJ1-5; 10 positions match TRBD1. Germline assignment: CDR1 SEHNR and CDR2 FQNEAQ (reference sequence). Unmatched junction bases numbered 5, after V lost 5 bases and J lost 4 bases. The CDR3 is 15 residues long. The CDR3 sequence: CASSPGQGGNQPQHF. CDR3 sequence (DNA): TGTGCCAGCAGCCCAGGACAGGGGGGAAATCAGCCCCAGCATTTT. The whole variable domain, filled in from reference TRBV7-9 and TRBJ1-5, reads DTGVSQNPRHKITKRGQNVTFRCDPISEHNRLYWYRQTLGQGPEFLTYFQNEAQLEKSRLLSDRFSAERPKGSFSTLEIQRTEQGDSAMYLCASSPGQGGNQPQHFGDGTRLSIL.

The rearrangement uses TRBV19 and TRBJ1-5; the D gene is possibly TRBD1 (5 bases). The germline V gene has CDR1 LNHDA and CDR2 SQIVND (reference sequence). This CDR3 has 15 amino acids. Trimming took off 7 bases at V and 0 bases at J, with 13 bases between the two ends. CDR3 amino acids: CASNPDTSSNQPQHF. CDR3 bases: TGTGCCAGTAACCCGGACACAAGTAGCAATCAGCCCCAGCATTTT. The variable domain in full, with the rest retrieved from reference TRBV19 and TRBJ1-5, is DGGITQSPKYLFRKEGQNVTLSCEQNLNHDAMYWYRQDPGQGLRLIYYSQIVNDFQKGDIAEGYSVSREKKESFPLTVTSAQKNPTAFYLCASNPDTSSNQPQHFGDGTRLSIL.

The J gene is TRBJ2-1, the V gene TRBV10-2; perhaps TRBD1 as D (5 bases). The V end lost 8 bases, the J end lost 12 bases, and 29 bases lay between the germline ends. Germline values: CDR1 WSHSY, CDR2 SAAADI. This CDR3 comprises 16 residues. CDR3 sequence reads: CASGMIDRRLLKGQFF. CDR3 coding DNA: TGCGCCAGCGGCATGATCGACAGAAGGCTTTTGAAGGGGCAGTTCTTC.

The rearrangement uses TRBV7-9 and TRBJ2-7; 8 bases are shared with TRBD2. The CDR3 is made up of 14 amino acids. CDR1 is SEHNR and CDR2 is FQNEAQ in the germline V gene (reference sequence). Trimming cost V 4 bases and J 6 bases; bases outside gene matches: 8. CDR3 loop: CASSWTGTRGEQYF. CDR3 bases: TGTGCCAGCAGCTGGACCGGGACTAGAGGCGAGCAGTACTTC.

This chain uses TRBV6-5 with TRBJ2-5, with 8 bases fitting TRBD1. The J call may be in error: the DNA end matches TRBJ2-7 better. CDR3 length equals 14 residues. Germline CDR1 and CDR2: MNHEY and SVGAGI. CDR3 in DNA: TGTGCCAGCAGAAATCGACAGGGGTCTTACGAGCAGTACTTC. Translated, it gives CASRNRQGSYEQYF.

The chain uses TRBV18 and TRBJ1-1; no clear D gene. Germline loops: CDR1 KGHSH, CDR2 LQKENI. The CDR3 covers 15 residues. Trimming removed 3 bases at V and 0 bases at J, with 11 bases between. CDR3 sequence reads: CASSPFGALNTEAFF. Written as DNA, the CDR3 is TGTGCCAGCTCACCCTTCGGAGCGTTGAACACTGAAGCTTTCTTT.

This chain links TRBV18 with TRBJ2-5; perhaps TRBD2 as D (6 bases). The V gene lost 3 bases and the J gene lost 5 bases, with 19 bases spanning the gap. CDR3 length: 16 residues. The germline V gene encodes CDR1 KGHSH and CDR2 LQKENI. CDR3 nucleotide sequence: TGTGCCAGCTCACCTAGCGGCCCCGGGGTGTGGGAGACCCAGTACTTC. Protein sequence: CASSPSGPGVWETQYF. Complete variable domain (other parts from reference TRBV18 and TRBJ2-5): NAGVMQNPRHLVRRRGQEARLRCSPMKGHSHVYWYRQLPEEGLKFMVYLQKENIIDESGMPKERFSAEFPKEGPSILRIQQVVRGDSAAYFCASSPSGPGVWETQYFGPGTRLLVL.